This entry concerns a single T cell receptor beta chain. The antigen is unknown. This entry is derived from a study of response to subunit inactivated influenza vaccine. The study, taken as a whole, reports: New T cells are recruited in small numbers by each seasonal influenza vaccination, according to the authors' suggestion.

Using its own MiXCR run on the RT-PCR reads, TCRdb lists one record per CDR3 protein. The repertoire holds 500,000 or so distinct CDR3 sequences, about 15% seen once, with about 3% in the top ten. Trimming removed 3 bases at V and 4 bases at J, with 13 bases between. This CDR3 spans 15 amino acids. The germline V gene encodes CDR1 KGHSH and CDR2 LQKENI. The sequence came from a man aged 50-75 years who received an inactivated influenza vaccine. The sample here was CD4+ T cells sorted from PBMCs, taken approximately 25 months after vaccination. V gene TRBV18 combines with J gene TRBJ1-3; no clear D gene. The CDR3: CASSPAGRGGNTIYF. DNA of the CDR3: TGTGCCAGCTCACCGGCGGGAAGAGGAGGAAACACCATATATTTT.